Listed below are T cell receptor beta chains from one sample, sequenced in a study of identical twins. In TCRdb, the 5' RACE reads were re-called with MiXCR into one record per CDR3 protein. This sample has some 240,000 distinct CDR3 sequences, with about 10% found just once. Sequencing was carried out using memory T cells sorted from blood. Receptor source: a man aged 50 or older in good health. Both conserved end residues are part of each CDR3. The D gene is left open where the match is weak. Part of the rows lack a size; the others show once, few, many or a class for expanded clones.

v_gene: TRBV24-1; d_gene: TRBD2; j_gene: TRBJ2-3; abundance: many; CDR3nt: TGTGCCACCAGTGATTCAGGACTAGCGGGAGTGAGCACAGATACGCAGTATTTT; CDR3aa: CATSDSGLAGVSTDTQYF
v_gene: TRBV20-1; d_gene: TRBD2; j_gene: TRBJ2-1; abundance: many; CDR3nt: TGCAGTGCTGCCGGGACTAGCGGGAGCAATGAGCAGTTCTTC; CDR3aa: CSAAGTSGSNEQFF
v_gene: TRBV28; d_gene: -; j_gene: TRBJ1-5; abundance: many; CDR3nt: TGTGCCAGCAGCCTTGGCGGTAGCAATCAGCCCCAGCATTTT; CDR3aa: CASSLGGSNQPQHF
v_gene: TRBV24-1; d_gene: -; j_gene: TRBJ1-2; abundance: few; CDR3nt: TGTGCCACCAGCCCCCAGGGCATGGGCTATGGCTACACCTTC; CDR3aa: CATSPQGMGYGYTF
v_gene: TRBV2; d_gene: -; j_gene: TRBJ2-7; abundance: few; CDR3nt: TGTGCCAGCAGTGAAGACAGATTCCTATACGAGCAGTACTTC; CDR3aa: CASSEDRFLYEQYF
v_gene: TRBV4-3; d_gene: TRBD1; j_gene: TRBJ2-7; abundance: many; CDR3nt: TGCGCCAGCAGCCAAGGATACCGGGACAGGTACTACGAGCAGTACTTC; CDR3aa: CASSQGYRDRYYEQYF
v_gene: TRBV2; d_gene: TRBD1; j_gene: TRBJ2-7; abundance: -; CDR3nt: TGTGCCAGCAGTCCCCGGACAGGAACCTGCGAGCAGTACTTC; CDR3aa: CASSPRTGTCEQYF
v_gene: TRBV12-3/TRBV12-4; d_gene: -; j_gene: TRBJ1-1; abundance: many; CDR3nt: TGTGCCAGCAGTTTCCTAAGGACTGAAGCTTTCTTT; CDR3aa: CASSFLRTEAFF
v_gene: TRBV9; d_gene: -; j_gene: TRBJ2-1; abundance: few; CDR3nt: TGTGCCAGCAGCGTAGAGTCGCGGGGCGAGCAGTTCTTC; CDR3aa: CASSVESRGEQFF
v_gene: TRBV7-2; d_gene: TRBD1; j_gene: TRBJ1-1; abundance: few; CDR3nt: TGTGCCAGCAGCGCCGGACAGGTGAACACTGAAGCTTTCTTT; CDR3aa: CASSAGQVNTEAFF
v_gene: TRBV20-1; d_gene: TRBD2; j_gene: TRBJ2-3; abundance: -; CDR3nt: TGCAGTGCTAGAGACGGGAGGGGGACAGATACGCAGTATTTT; CDR3aa: CSARDGRGTDTQYF
v_gene: TRBV28; d_gene: -; j_gene: TRBJ2-1; abundance: few; CDR3nt: TGTGCCAGCAGTTTCTCTCGGGACCCCCTCTACAATGAGCAGTTCTTC; CDR3aa: CASSFSRDPLYNEQFF
v_gene: TRBV6-2/TRBV6-3; d_gene: -; j_gene: TRBJ1-6; abundance: -; CDR3nt: TGTGCCAGCAGTTACTCGGCGGCGGCAAGCTCCTATAATTCACCCCTCCACTTT; CDR3aa: CASSYSAAASSYNSPLHF
v_gene: TRBV7-2; d_gene: -; j_gene: TRBJ2-5; abundance: many; CDR3nt: TGTGCCAGCAGCCCTCCGGGGCGCATGGAGACCCAGTACTTC; CDR3aa: CASSPPGRMETQYF
v_gene: TRBV20-1; d_gene: TRBD2; j_gene: TRBJ2-7; abundance: few; CDR3nt: TGCAGTGCTAGTGACGGGGGGTACGAGCAGTACTTC; CDR3aa: CSASDGGYEQYF
v_gene: TRBV7-2; d_gene: -; j_gene: TRBJ2-1; abundance: few; CDR3nt: TGTGCCAGCAGCTTAGTATTGACTGACAATGAGCAGTTCTTC; CDR3aa: CASSLVLTDNEQFF
v_gene: TRBV12-3/TRBV12-4; d_gene: -; j_gene: TRBJ2-5; abundance: -; CDR3nt: TGTGCCAGCAGGTTGTCGTGGGGAGGCCAAGAGACCCAGTACTTC; CDR3aa: CASRLSWGGQETQYF
v_gene: TRBV5-1; d_gene: -; j_gene: TRBJ2-7; abundance: many; CDR3nt: TGCGCCAGCAGCTTGTCGGGCTACGAGCAGTACTTC; CDR3aa: CASSLSGYEQYF
v_gene: TRBV3-1; d_gene: -; j_gene: TRBJ2-5; abundance: many; CDR3nt: TGTGCCAGCAGCCAAAGAGGGGTGGATCAAGAGACCCAGTACTTC; CDR3aa: CASSQRGVDQETQYF
v_gene: TRBV12-5; d_gene: TRBD2; j_gene: TRBJ2-1; abundance: -; CDR3nt: TGTGCTAGTGGTCTAGGGACTAGCGGGGGTAAGCAGTTCTTC; CDR3aa: CASGLGTSGGKQFF
v_gene: TRBV7-2; d_gene: -; j_gene: TRBJ2-4; abundance: many; CDR3nt: TGTGCCAGCAGCTTAGTAGCTGGGGCGGGAAACATTCAGTACTTC; CDR3aa: CASSLVAGAGNIQYF
v_gene: TRBV20-1; d_gene: -; j_gene: TRBJ2-3; abundance: few; CDR3nt: TGCAGTGCGAGCCGTCTATTTGGGACCTCTCGCACAGATACGCAGTATTTT; CDR3aa: CSASRLFGTSRTDTQYF
v_gene: TRBV10-3; d_gene: -; j_gene: TRBJ2-3; abundance: many; CDR3nt: TGTGCCATCTTGGGACTCGACACAGATACGCAGTATTTT; CDR3aa: CAILGLDTDTQYF
v_gene: TRBV3-1; d_gene: -; j_gene: TRBJ2-5; abundance: -; CDR3nt: TGTGCCAGCAGCCAACGCGGGGCACTTCAAGAGACCCAGTACTTC; CDR3aa: CASSQRGALQETQYF
v_gene: TRBV7-8; d_gene: -; j_gene: TRBJ2-7; abundance: -; CDR3nt: TGTGCCAGCAACAAGGGGCAGACCTACGAGCAGTACTTC; CDR3aa: CASNKGQTYEQYF
v_gene: TRBV5-1; d_gene: TRBD1; j_gene: TRBJ2-7; abundance: few; CDR3nt: TGCGCCAGCAGCGTACTTCAGGGGGAAGACGAGCAGTACTTC; CDR3aa: CASSVLQGEDEQYF
v_gene: TRBV15; d_gene: TRBD1; j_gene: TRBJ2-2; abundance: -; CDR3nt: TGTGCCACCAGCAGAGAGGGGGACAGGGAAACCGGGGAGCTGTTTTTT; CDR3aa: CATSREGDRETGELFF
v_gene: TRBV7-2; d_gene: -; j_gene: TRBJ2-7; abundance: many; CDR3nt: TGTGCCAGCAGCTTATATCTAGAAGCCTACGAGCAGTACTTC; CDR3aa: CASSLYLEAYEQYF
v_gene: TRBV7-2; d_gene: TRBD2; j_gene: TRBJ2-1; abundance: -; CDR3nt: TGTGCCAGCAGCTTACGGGCTAGCGGGAGGTACAATGAGCAGTTCTTC; CDR3aa: CASSLRASGRYNEQFF
v_gene: TRBV5-1; d_gene: TRBD2; j_gene: TRBJ2-1; abundance: -; CDR3nt: TGCGCCAGCAGCCCGACTAGCGGGAGTACCTACAATGAGCAGTTCTTC; CDR3aa: CASSPTSGSTYNEQFF
v_gene: TRBV20-1; d_gene: -; j_gene: TRBJ2-1; abundance: many; CDR3nt: TGCAGTGCACGGGCGGGTTACAATGAGCAGTTCTTC; CDR3aa: CSARAGYNEQFF
v_gene: TRBV6-1; d_gene: TRBD1; j_gene: TRBJ1-2; abundance: -; CDR3nt: TGTGCCAGCATCCTAACAGGGGCCCATTACTATGGCTACACCTTC; CDR3aa: CASILTGAHYYGYTF
v_gene: TRBV7-8; d_gene: TRBD2; j_gene: TRBJ2-1; abundance: -; CDR3nt: TGTGCCAGCAGCTCAAGCGGGACTAGCCGTTACAATGAGCAGTTCTTC; CDR3aa: CASSSSGTSRYNEQFF
v_gene: TRBV10-3; d_gene: -; j_gene: TRBJ2-5; abundance: many; CDR3nt: TGTGCCATCAGTGAGGTCGCTGGGGAGACCCAGTACTTC; CDR3aa: CAISEVAGETQYF
v_gene: TRBV6-6; d_gene: -; j_gene: TRBJ2-7; abundance: many; CDR3nt: TGTGCCAGCAGTTATTTGGCGTTCTACGAGCAGTACTTC; CDR3aa: CASSYLAFYEQYF
v_gene: TRBV6-5; d_gene: -; j_gene: TRBJ2-1; abundance: once; CDR3nt: TGTGCCAGCAGTTTAGGCCTTAACCGTAGCTCCTACAATGAGCAGTTCTTC; CDR3aa: CASSLGLNRSSYNEQFF
v_gene: TRBV6-2/TRBV6-3; d_gene: TRBD2; j_gene: TRBJ2-5; abundance: -; CDR3nt: TGTGCCAGCAGTCCAGCGGGAGTAAGACAAGAGACCCAGTACTTC; CDR3aa: CASSPAGVRQETQYF
v_gene: TRBV28; d_gene: TRBD1; j_gene: TRBJ1-6; abundance: many; CDR3nt: TGTGCCAGCAGCGCGGGACAGGGGAATTCACCCCTCCACTTT; CDR3aa: CASSAGQGNSPLHF
v_gene: TRBV12-3/TRBV12-4; d_gene: -; j_gene: TRBJ1-1; abundance: few; CDR3nt: TGTGCCAGCAGGGAGCAGGGACTGAACACTGAAGCTTTCTTT; CDR3aa: CASREQGLNTEAFF
v_gene: TRBV20-1; d_gene: TRBD2; j_gene: TRBJ2-3; abundance: few; CDR3nt: TGCAGTGCTAGACGACTAGCGCGAGTAGGGGATACGCAGTATTTT; CDR3aa: CSARRLARVGDTQYF
v_gene: TRBV6-1; d_gene: -; j_gene: TRBJ2-7; abundance: -; CDR3nt: TGTGCCAGCAGTGAATTGAGAAGCTCCTACGAGCAGTACTTC; CDR3aa: CASSELRSSYEQYF
v_gene: TRBV6-5; d_gene: -; j_gene: TRBJ2-1; abundance: many; CDR3nt: TGTGCCAGCAGTTACGGGTCTAGAGCCTACAATGAGCAGTTCTTC; CDR3aa: CASSYGSRAYNEQFF
v_gene: TRBV7-6; d_gene: -; j_gene: TRBJ1-1; abundance: -; CDR3nt: TGTGCCAGCAGCTCTAAGACAGTGAACACTGAAGCTTTCTTT; CDR3aa: CASSSKTVNTEAFF
v_gene: TRBV11-2; d_gene: TRBD2; j_gene: TRBJ2-5; abundance: many; CDR3nt: TGTGCCAGCAGCCGCAATCTAGCGGGAGGAAAGACCCAGTACTTC; CDR3aa: CASSRNLAGGKTQYF
v_gene: TRBV7-8; d_gene: TRBD1; j_gene: TRBJ2-7; abundance: -; CDR3nt: TGTGCCAGCAGCCTCCGGGACAGGCATACTGCCGAGCAGTACTTC; CDR3aa: CASSLRDRHTAEQYF
v_gene: TRBV11-2; d_gene: -; j_gene: TRBJ2-5; abundance: -; CDR3nt: TGTGCCAGCAGAACCGGGACAAATATGAAAAAAGAGACCCAGTACTTC; CDR3aa: CASRTGTNMKKETQYF
v_gene: TRBV4-2; d_gene: TRBD2; j_gene: TRBJ2-5; abundance: many; CDR3nt: TGTGCCAGCAGCCAAGATTGGGGTAGCGGGAGGGCTGGCGAGACCCAGTACTTC; CDR3aa: CASSQDWGSGRAGETQYF
v_gene: TRBV7-9; d_gene: -; j_gene: TRBJ2-1; abundance: few; CDR3nt: TGTGCCAGCAGCTTAAGGACGGAGAATGAGCAGTTCTTC; CDR3aa: CASSLRTENEQFF